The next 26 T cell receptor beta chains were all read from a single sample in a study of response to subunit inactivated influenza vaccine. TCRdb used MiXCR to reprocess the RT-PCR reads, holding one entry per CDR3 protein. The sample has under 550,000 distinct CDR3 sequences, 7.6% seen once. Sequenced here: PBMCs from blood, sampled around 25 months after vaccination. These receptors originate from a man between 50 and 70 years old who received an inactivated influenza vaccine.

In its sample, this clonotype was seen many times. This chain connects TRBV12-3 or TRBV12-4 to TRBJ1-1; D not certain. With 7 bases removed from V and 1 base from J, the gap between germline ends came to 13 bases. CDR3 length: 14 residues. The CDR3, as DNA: TGTGCCAGCAACACACCCCCACAGAACACTGAAGCTTTCTTT. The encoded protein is CASNTPPQNTEAFF.

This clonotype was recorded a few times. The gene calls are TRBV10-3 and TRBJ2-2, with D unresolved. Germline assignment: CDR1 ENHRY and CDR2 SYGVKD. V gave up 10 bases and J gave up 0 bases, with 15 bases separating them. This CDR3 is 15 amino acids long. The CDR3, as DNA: TGTGCCACCATCCAAGGGAATTCGAACACCGGGGAGCTGTTTTTT. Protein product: CATIQGNSNTGELFF.

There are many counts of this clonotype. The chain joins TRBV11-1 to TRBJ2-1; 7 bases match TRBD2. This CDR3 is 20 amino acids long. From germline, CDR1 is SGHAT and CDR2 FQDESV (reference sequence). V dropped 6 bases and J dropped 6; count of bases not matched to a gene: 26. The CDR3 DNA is TGTGCCAGCAGTTCGACAGAGTCCAGGTCAGAGACTAGCCCTCTCAATGAGCAGTTCTTC. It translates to CASSSTESRSETSPLNEQFF.

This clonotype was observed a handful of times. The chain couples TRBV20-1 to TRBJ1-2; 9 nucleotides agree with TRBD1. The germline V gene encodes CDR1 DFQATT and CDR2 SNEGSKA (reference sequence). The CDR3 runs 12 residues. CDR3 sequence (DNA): TGCAGAGGGACAGGGACTAACTATGGCTACACCTTC. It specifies CRGTGTNYGYTF.

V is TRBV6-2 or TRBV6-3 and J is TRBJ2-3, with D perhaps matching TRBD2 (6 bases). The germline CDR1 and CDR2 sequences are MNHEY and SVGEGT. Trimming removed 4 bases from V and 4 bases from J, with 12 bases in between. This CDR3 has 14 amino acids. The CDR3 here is CASSWDWGSDTQYF. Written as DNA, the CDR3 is TGTGCCAGCAGTTGGGACTGGGGCTCAGATACGCAGTATTTT.

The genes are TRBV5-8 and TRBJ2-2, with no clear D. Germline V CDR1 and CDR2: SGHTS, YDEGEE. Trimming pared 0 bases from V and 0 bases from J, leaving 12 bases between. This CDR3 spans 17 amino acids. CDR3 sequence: CASSLVMGSSNTGELFF. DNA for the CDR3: TGTGCCAGCAGCTTGGTCATGGGCAGCTCGAACACCGGGGAGCTGTTTTTT.

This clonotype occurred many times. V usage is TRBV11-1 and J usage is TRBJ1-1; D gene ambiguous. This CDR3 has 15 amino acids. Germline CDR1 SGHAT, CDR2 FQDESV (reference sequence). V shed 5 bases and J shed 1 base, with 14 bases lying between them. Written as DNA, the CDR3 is TGTGCCAGCAGCCCAAATCGACGGAGGAACACTGAAGCTTTCTTT. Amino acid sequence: CASSPNRRRNTEAFF.

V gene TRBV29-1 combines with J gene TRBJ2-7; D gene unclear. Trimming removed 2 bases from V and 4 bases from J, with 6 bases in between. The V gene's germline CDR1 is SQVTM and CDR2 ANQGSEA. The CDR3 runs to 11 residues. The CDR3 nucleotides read TGCAGCGTTGAAAGGCAATACGAGCAGTACTTC. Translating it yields CSVERQYEQYF.

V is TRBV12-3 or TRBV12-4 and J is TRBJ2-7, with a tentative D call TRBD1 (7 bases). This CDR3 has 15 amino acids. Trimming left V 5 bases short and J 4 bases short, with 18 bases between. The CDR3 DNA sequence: TGTGCCAGCAGTCTACGACAGGGACTTTCATACGAGCAGTACTTC. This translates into CASSLRQGLSYEQYF.

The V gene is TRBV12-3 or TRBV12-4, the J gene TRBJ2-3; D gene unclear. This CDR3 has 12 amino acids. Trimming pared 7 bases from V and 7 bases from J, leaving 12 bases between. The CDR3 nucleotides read TGTGCCAGCACCATGACCCGCCATACGCAGTATTTT. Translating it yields CASTMTRHTQYF.

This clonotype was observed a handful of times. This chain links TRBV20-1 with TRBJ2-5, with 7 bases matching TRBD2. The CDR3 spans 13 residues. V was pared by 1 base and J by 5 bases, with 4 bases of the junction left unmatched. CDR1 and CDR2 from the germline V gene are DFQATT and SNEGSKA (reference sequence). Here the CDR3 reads CSARGEGVETQYF. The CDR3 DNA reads TGCAGTGCTAGAGGGGAGGGAGTTGAGACCCAGTACTTC.

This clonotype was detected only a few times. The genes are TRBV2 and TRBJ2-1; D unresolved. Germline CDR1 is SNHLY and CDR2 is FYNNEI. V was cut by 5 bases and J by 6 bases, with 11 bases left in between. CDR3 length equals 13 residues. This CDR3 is CASSRDPGNEQFF. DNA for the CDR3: TGTGCCAGCAGTCGAGACCCCGGCAATGAGCAGTTCTTC.

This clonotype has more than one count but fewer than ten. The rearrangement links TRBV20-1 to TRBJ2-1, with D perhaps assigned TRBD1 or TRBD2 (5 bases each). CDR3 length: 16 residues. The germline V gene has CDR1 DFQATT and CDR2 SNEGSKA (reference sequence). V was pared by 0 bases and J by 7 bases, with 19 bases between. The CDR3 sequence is CSARDPRDPRDNEQFF. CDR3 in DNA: TGCAGTGCTAGAGATCCCCGGGACCCGCGTGATAATGAGCAGTTCTTC.

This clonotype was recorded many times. The CDR3 coding sequence is TGCAGCGTTTTACTTAACACTGAAGCTTTCTTT. Protein sequence: CSVLLNTEAFF. The V and J genes are TRBV29-1 and TRBJ1-1; D remains ambiguous. Trimming took 5 bases from V and 2 from J, leaving 6 bases between them. The CDR3 has 11 amino acids. CDR1 and CDR2 from the germline V gene are SQVTM and ANQGSEA.

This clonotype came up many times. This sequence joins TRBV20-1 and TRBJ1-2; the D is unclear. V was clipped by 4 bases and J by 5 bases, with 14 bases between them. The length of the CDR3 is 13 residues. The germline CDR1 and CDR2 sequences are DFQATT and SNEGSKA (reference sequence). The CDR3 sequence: CSATHPGRYGYTF. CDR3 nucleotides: TGCAGTGCTACCCATCCGGGAAGATATGGCTACACCTTC.

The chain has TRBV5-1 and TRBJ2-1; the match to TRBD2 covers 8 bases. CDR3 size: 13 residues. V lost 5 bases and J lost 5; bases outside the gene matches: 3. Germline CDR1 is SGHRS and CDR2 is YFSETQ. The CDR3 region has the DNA TGCGCCAGCAGTGCGGGAGGAGACAATGAGCAGTTCTTC. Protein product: CASSAGGDNEQFF.

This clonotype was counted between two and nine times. The CDR3 loop is CSAIRQLNQPQHF. CDR3 DNA sequence: TGCAGTGCTATAAGACAGTTAAATCAGCCCCAGCATTTT. J is TRBJ1-5 and V is TRBV20-1; D perhaps matches TRBD1 (5 bases). The CDR3 totals 13 residues. Germline CDR1 and CDR2: DFQATT and SNEGSKA (reference sequence). Trimming removed 4 bases from V and 4 bases from J, with 11 bases in between.

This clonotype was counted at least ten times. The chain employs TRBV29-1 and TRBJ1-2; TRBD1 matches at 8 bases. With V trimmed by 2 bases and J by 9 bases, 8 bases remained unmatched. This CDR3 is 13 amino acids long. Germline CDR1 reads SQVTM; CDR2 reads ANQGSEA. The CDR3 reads CSVERDRTISYTF. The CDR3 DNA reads TGCAGCGTTGAAAGGGACAGGACTATCAGCTACACCTTC.

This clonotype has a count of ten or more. The CDR3 region has the DNA TGTGCCTGGAGCGAGAATCGGGGTGAAAAACTGTTTTTT. It encodes CAWSENRGEKLFF. The chain employs TRBV30 and TRBJ1-4; D is ambiguous. V lost 3 bases and J 7 bases, leaving 12 bases between the germline ends. CDR1 GTSNPN and CDR2 SVGIG come from the germline V gene (reference sequence). This CDR3 comprises 13 residues.

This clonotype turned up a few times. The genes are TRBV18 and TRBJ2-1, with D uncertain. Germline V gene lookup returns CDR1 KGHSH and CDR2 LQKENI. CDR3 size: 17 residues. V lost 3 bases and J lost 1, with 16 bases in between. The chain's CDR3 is CASSPIDQLLSYNEQFF. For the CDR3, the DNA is TGTGCCAGCTCACCGATTGACCAACTCCTGTCCTACAATGAGCAGTTCTTC. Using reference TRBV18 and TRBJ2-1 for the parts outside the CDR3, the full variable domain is NAGVMQNPRHLVRRRGQEARLRCSPMKGHSHVYWYRQLPEEGLKFMVYLQKENIIDESGMPKERFSAEFPKEGPSILRIQQVVRGDSAAYFCASSPIDQLLSYNEQFFGPGTRLTVL.

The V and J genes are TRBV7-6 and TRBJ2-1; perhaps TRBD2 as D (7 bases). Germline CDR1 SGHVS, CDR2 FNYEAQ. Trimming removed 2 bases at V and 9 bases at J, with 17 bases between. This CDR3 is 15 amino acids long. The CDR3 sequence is CASSLYGLGGLEQFF. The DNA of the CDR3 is TGTGCCAGCAGCTTATATGGACTAGGGGGACTTGAGCAGTTCTTC.

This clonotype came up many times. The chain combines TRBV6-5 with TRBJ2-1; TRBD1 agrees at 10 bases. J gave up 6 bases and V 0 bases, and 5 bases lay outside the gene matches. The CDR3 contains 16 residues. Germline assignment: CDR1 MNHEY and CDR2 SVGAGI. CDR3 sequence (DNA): TGTGCCAGCAGTTACTCGCGACAGGGGGCGGGCAATGAGCAGTTCTTC. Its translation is CASSYSRQGAGNEQFF.

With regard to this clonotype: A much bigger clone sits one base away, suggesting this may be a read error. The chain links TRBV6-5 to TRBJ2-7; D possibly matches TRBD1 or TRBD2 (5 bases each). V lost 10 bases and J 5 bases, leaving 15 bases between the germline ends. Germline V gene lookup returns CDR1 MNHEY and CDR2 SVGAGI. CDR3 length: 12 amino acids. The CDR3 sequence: CATGTPPDEQYF. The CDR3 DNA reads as TGTGCCACAGGGACGCCACCCGACGAGCAGTACTTC.

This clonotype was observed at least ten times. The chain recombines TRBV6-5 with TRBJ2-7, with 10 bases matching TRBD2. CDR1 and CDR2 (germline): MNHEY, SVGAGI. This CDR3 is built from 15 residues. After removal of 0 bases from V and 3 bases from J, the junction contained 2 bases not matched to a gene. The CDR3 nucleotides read TGTGCCAGCAGTTACTCGTCTAGCGGGAGCTACGAGCAGTACTTC. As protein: CASSYSSSGSYEQYF.

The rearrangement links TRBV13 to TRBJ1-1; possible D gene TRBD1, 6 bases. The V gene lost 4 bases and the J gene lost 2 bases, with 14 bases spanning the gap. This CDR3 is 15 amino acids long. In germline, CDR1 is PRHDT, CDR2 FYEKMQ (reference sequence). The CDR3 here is CASSSPQGNNTEAFF. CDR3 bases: TGTGCCAGCAGCTCGCCACAGGGTAATAACACTGAAGCTTTCTTT.

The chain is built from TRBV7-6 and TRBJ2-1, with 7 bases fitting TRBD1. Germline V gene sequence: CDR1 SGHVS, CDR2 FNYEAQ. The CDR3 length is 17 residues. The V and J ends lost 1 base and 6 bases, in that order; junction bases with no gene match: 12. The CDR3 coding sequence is TGTGCCAGCAGCTTAGACCACAGGGGCCTTGGCGGCAATGAGCAGTTCTTC. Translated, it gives CASSLDHRGLGGNEQFF.